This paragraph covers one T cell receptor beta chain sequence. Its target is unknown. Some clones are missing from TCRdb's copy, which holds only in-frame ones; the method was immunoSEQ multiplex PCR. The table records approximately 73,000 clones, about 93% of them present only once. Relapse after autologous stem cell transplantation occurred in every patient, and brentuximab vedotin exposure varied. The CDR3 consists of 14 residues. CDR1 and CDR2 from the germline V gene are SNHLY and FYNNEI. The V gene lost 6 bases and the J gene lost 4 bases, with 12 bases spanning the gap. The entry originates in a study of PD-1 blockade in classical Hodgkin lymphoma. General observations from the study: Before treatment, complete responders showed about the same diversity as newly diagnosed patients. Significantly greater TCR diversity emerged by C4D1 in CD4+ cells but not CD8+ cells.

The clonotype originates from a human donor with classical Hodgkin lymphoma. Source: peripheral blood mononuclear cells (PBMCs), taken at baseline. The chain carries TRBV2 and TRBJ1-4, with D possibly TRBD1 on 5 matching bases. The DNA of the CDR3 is TGTGCCAGCAGGCGCTCGGGACTTAATGAAAAACTGTTTTTT. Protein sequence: CASRRSGLNEKLFF. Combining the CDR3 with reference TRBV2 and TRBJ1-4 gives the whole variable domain EPEVTQTPSHQVTQMGQEVILRCVPISNHLYFYWYRQILGQKVEFLVSFYNNEISEKSEIFDDQFSVERPDGSNFTLKIRSTKLEDSAMYFCASRRSGLNEKLFFGSGTQLSVL.